This T cell receptor beta chain was recovered during a study of sequential checkpoint blockade in melanoma. Study context: Both treatment sequences were followed by maintenance nivolumab.

Only in-frame clones appear in the TCRdb table, and some are missing; sequencing was by immunoSEQ multiplex PCR. This table has roughly 17,000 clones, more than 65% appearing once. Treatment described: randomized to nivolumab then ipilimumab (arm A) or the reverse (arm B). Sorted cells were live CD3+CD8+, lacking CD19 and CD56, from PBMCs. CDR1 is SGHTA, CDR2 FQGNSA, per germline. V lost 5 bases and J 2 bases, leaving 21 bases between the germline ends. This CDR3 comprises 17 residues. This rearrangement joins TRBV7-2 to TRBJ1-2, with D possibly TRBD1 on 6 matching bases. This TCR was recovered from a human donor with melanoma. This specimen was CD8+ T cells sorted from blood (inferred from file names), taken from a patient given nivolumab and ipilimumab in sequence. CDR3 protein: CASSPIGGGYSNYGYTF. In DNA, the CDR3 is TGTGCCAGCAGCCCAATAGGGGGGGGGTACTCCAACTATGGCTACACCTTC. Filled out from reference TRBV7-2 and TRBJ1-2, the complete variable domain reads GAGVSQSPSNKVTEKGKDVELRCDPISGHTALYWYRQSLGQGLEFLIYFQGNSAPDKSGLPSDRFSAERTGGSVSTLTIQRTQQEDSAVYLCASSPIGGGYSNYGYTFGSGTRLTVV.